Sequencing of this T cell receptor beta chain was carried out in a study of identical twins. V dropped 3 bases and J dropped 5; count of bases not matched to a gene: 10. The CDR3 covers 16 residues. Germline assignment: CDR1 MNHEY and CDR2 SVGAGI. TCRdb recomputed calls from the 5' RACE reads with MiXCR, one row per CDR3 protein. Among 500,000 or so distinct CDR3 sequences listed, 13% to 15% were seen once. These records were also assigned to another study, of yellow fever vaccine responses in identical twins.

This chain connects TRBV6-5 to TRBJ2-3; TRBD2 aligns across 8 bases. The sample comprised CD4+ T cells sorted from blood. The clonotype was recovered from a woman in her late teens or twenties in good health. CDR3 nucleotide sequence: TGTGCCAGCAGTTATAGCGGGGCCCAAATGGTAGATACGCAGTATTTT. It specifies CASSYSGAQMVDTQYF.